This T cell receptor (beta chain) comes out of a study of beta chain features in type 1 diabetes. Whole-study results and caveats: The study found moderately but significantly shorter TCRB CDR3s in all four CD4+ subsets of Type 1 diabetes patients. When cDNA is sequenced, cells with high TCR expression could be over-represented.

A few counts support this clone. As yet, its antigen is unknown. V lost 6 bases, J lost 2 bases, and 16 bases lay in between. Germline values: CDR1 LNHDA, CDR2 SQIVND (reference sequence). The length of the CDR3 is 15 residues. As every portion of the isolated RNA was reverse transcribed, the sequencing read expressed TCRB transcripts. TCRdb's table, derived via immunoSEQ multiplex PCR, lists solely in-frame clones and lacks some. The sample contains about 290,000 clones, 8% of which appear only once. Sorted CD4+ subsets: naive, central memory, regulatory, stem cell-like memory (CD45RO/CCR7/CD25/CD127/CD95/CD27 panel).

The rearrangement links TRBV19 to TRBJ2-5, with D perhaps TRBD1 (6 bases). The receptor was derived from a woman aged 18-29 years in good health. Sequencing input: central memory CD4+ T cells from blood. The CDR3 is CASRGTRDLQETQYF. For the CDR3, the DNA is TGTGCCAGTAGGGGGACAAGGGATCTTCAAGAGACCCAGTACTTC.